Below, 26 T cell receptor beta chains from the same sample are listed, as sequenced in a study of vaccination and CD4 T cells after COVID-19. The treatment is: roughly ten-day PBMC culture with coronavirus spike peptide pools or control peptides (ViraFEST assay). The antigens these receptors bind are not known. Oncomine TCR Beta short-read sequencing was applied to DNA from cultured CD4+ T cells. TCRdb reanalysed the PCR reads using MiXCR and keeps one entry per CDR3 protein. The profile shows 3,300 or so distinct CDR3 sequences, approximately 31% of them singletons. The sample consisted of CD4+ T cells from blood, cultured in vitro. All receptors derive from a human donor who had recovered from COVID-19.

This clonotype turned up a few times. The chain employs TRBV5-1 and TRBJ1-2; 9 nucleotides align to TRBD1. The junction had 4 bases not matched to a gene; V was cut back by 0 bases and J by 7 bases. The CDR3 spans 14 residues. Germline V gives CDR1 SGHRS, CDR2 YFSETQ. The CDR3 here is CASSLGDRAGGYTF. The CDR3 DNA reads as TGCGCCAGCAGCTTGGGGGACAGGGCCGGTGGCTACACCTTC.

By share, this clonotype counts as medium-sized (0.01 to 0.1%). The chain is built from TRBV12-3 or TRBV12-4 and TRBJ1-3; D unresolved. V was clipped by 4 bases and J by 0 bases, with 7 bases between them. The length of the CDR3 is 14 residues. The CDR3 bases are TGTGCCAGCAGTTCGGGGAGCTCTGGAAACACCATATATTTT. Its protein product is CASSSGSSGNTIYF.

This clonotype has just a few counts. The chain recombines TRBV7-3 with TRBJ2-2; D perhaps matches TRBD1 (6 bases). Deletions cut 5 bases from V and 1 base from J, with 14 bases between. The CDR3 length is 16 residues. Looked up from germline, CDR1 is SGHTA and CDR2 is FQGTGA. The DNA of the CDR3 is TGTGCCAGCAGCCTTCAGGGGCTCCGGAACACCGGGGAGCTGTTTTTT. Translated: CASSLQGLRNTGELFF.

The CDR3 DNA reads as TGTGCCAGCAGCCCCAGACAGGCGATCTTTGATGGCTACACCTTC. It codes for CASSPRQAIFDGYTF. The chain employs TRBV6-1 and TRBJ1-2; maybe TRBD1 (6 bases). Germline V gene sequence: CDR1 MNHNS, CDR2 SASEGT. The length of the CDR3 is 15 residues. Deletions cut 6 bases from V and 6 bases from J, with 20 bases between.

Only one count was recorded for this clonotype. This chain joins TRBV14 and TRBJ2-7, with TRBD1 as a possible D gene (6 bases). The CDR3 totals 15 residues. Germline-derived CDR1 and CDR2 are SGHDN and FVKESK. The V end was cut by 4 bases, the J end by 4 bases, with 17 bases between. The CDR3 DNA reads as TGTGCCAGCAGCCCACTTCAGGGGACGGCGTACGAGCAGTACTTC. This gives the protein CASSPLQGTAYEQYF.

V gene TRBV11-3 combines with J gene TRBJ2-2, with 8 nucleotides matching TRBD2. The J segment lost 5 bases and the V segment lost 2 bases, leaving 4 bases of the junction unmatched. This CDR3 has 15 amino acids. Germline values: CDR1 SGHNT, CDR2 YENEEA. The CDR3 loop reads CASSLRGGRTGELFF. CDR3 nucleotides: TGTGCCAGCAGCTTACGGGGGGGCCGGACCGGGGAGCTGTTTTTT.

The rearrangement uses TRBV18 and TRBJ1-5, with 9 bases matching TRBD1. The J segment lost 2 bases and the V segment lost 4 bases, leaving 6 bases of the junction unmatched. The CDR3 runs 16 residues. Germline-derived CDR1 and CDR2 are KGHSH and LQKENI. CDR3 in DNA: TGTGCCAGCTCACGTACAGGGGGCGGCGGCAATCAGCCCCAGCATTTT. Translation: CASSRTGGGGNQPQHF.

V is TRBV28 and J is TRBJ1-1; TRBD1 aligns across 7 bases. The length of the CDR3 is 13 residues. Germline CDR1 reads MDHEN; CDR2 reads SYDVKM. V was clipped by 5 bases and J by 9 bases; unmatched bases: 9. In nucleotides, the CDR3 is TGTGCCAGCAGTCCCCTTAGGGGGCAGAAAGCTTTCTTT. This sequence encodes CASSPLRGQKAFF.

V usage is TRBV6-4 and J usage is TRBJ1-2; no reliable D call. The CDR3 spans 13 residues. V lost 2 bases to trimming and J lost 8 bases, with 12 bases between them. CDR1 MRHNA and CDR2 SNTAGT come from the germline V gene. The CDR3 sequence: CASSDDYGGGYTF. In DNA form, the CDR3 reads TGTGCCAGCAGTGACGATTATGGAGGCGGCTACACCTTC.

This clonotype was observed a single time. A read error may explain this, as a much larger clone is one base away. The V gene is TRBV10-3, the J gene TRBJ2-3; no reliable D call. The CDR3 covers 12 residues. The V end was cut by 8 bases, the J end by 4 bases, with 10 bases between. Looked up from germline, CDR1 is ENHRY and CDR2 is SYGVKD. DNA of the CDR3: TGTGCCATCGGCGACAATCCAGATACGCAGTATTTT. Translated, it gives CAIGDNPDTQYF.

The genes are TRBV7-9 and TRBJ1-1; D is uncertain. Trimming pared 1 base from V and 1 base from J, leaving 4 bases between. This CDR3 is built from 13 residues. The germline V gene has CDR1 SEHNR and CDR2 FQNEAQ (reference sequence). In DNA form, the CDR3 reads TGTGCCAGCAGCTTAGAAGGGAACACTGAAGCTTTCTTT. It yields the protein CASSLEGNTEAFF.

In its sample, this clonotype was seen a few times. The chain employs TRBV7-6 and TRBJ1-1; D may be TRBD1 (5 bases). Germline loops: CDR1 SGHVS, CDR2 FNYEAQ. The CDR3 is 15 residues long. V was pared by 0 bases and J by 6 bases, with 14 bases between. CDR3 in amino acids: CASSLAGTGSAEAFF. As DNA, the CDR3 is TGTGCCAGCAGCTTAGCTGGGACGGGGTCCGCTGAAGCTTTCTTT.

This rearrangement joins TRBV2 to TRBJ2-5; possibly TRBD1 or TRBD2 for D (5 bases each). V was shortened by 1 base and J by 0 bases, with 15 bases between the two germline ends. This CDR3 region has 17 residues. Germline V gene data show CDR1 as SNHLY and CDR2 as FYNNEI. The CDR3 loop is CASSEVGFGADQETQYF. CDR3 bases: TGTGCCAGCAGTGAAGTGGGGTTCGGGGCAGACCAAGAGACCCAGTACTTC.

This clonotype was recorded a few times. The chain recombines TRBV20-1 with TRBJ2-1; D is unresolved. Germline V gene data show CDR1 as DFQATT and CDR2 as SNEGSKA (reference sequence). V was shortened by 6 bases and J by 6 bases, with 9 bases between the two germline ends. This CDR3 has 11 amino acids. The CDR3 DNA reads TGCAGTGCGGAACGCGGCAATGAGCAGTTCTTC. Translation gives CSAERGNEQFF.

This clonotype has just a few counts. The J gene is TRBJ2-7, the V gene TRBV6-2 or TRBV6-3; possible D gene TRBD1, 7 bases. The CDR3 runs 14 residues. Germline CDR1 is MNHEY and CDR2 is SVGEGT. Trimming removed 5 bases at V and 9 bases at J, with 20 bases between. This CDR3 is CASSAGQILQVQYF. DNA for the CDR3: TGTGCCAGCAGTGCGGGACAGATTTTACAGGTGCAGTACTTC.

This clonotype has only a few counts. The chain has TRBV5-6 and TRBJ2-5; TRBD1 or TRBD2 may be the D gene (5 bases each). Germline V CDR1 and CDR2: SGHDT, YYEEEE. The CDR3 totals 14 residues. V was trimmed by 3 bases and J by 6 bases, leaving 15 bases between them. CDR3 nucleotide sequence: TGTGCCAGCAGCTCACTCCGGCAGGGACAGACCCAGTACTTC. Translated: CASSSLRQGQTQYF.

The V gene is TRBV12-3 or TRBV12-4, the J gene TRBJ1-1; no reliable D call. Trimming took 3 bases from V and 10 from J, leaving 9 bases between them. The CDR3 covers 11 residues. The CDR3: CASSFENVAFF. CDR3 coding DNA: TGTGCCAGCAGTTTCGAGAACGTAGCTTTCTTT.

The J gene is TRBJ2-3, the V gene TRBV20-1; 10 positions match TRBD2. The CDR3 length is 15 residues. Germline V CDR1 and CDR2: DFQATT, SNEGSKA (reference sequence). V shed 5 bases and J 2 bases; nucleotides not matched to a gene: 7. The chain's CDR3 is CSALSGGAITDTQYF. CDR3 coding DNA: TGCAGTGCTTTGAGCGGGGGGGCGATCACAGATACGCAGTATTTT.

This clonotype turned up a few times. The rearrangement joins TRBV4-2 to TRBJ2-7; D may be TRBD2 (6 bases). CDR1 and CDR2 (germline): LGHNA, YNFKEQ. V was clipped by 2 bases and J by 7 bases, with 12 bases between them. This CDR3 spans 13 amino acids. CDR3 sequence (DNA): TGTGCCAGCAGCCAATATCACGGAGGGGAGCAGTACTTC. It codes for CASSQYHGGEQYF.

Only one count was recorded for this clonotype. V gene TRBV6-5 combines with J gene TRBJ2-7; 7 nucleotides align to TRBD2. Germline assignment: CDR1 MNHEY and CDR2 SVGAGI. Trimming cost V 2 bases and J 2 bases; bases outside gene matches: 9. The CDR3 consists of 16 residues. This CDR3 is CASSYLKPGGTYEQYF. The CDR3 DNA sequence: TGTGCCAGCAGTTACCTGAAACCCGGGGGGACCTACGAGCAGTACTTC.

The chain couples TRBV20-1 to TRBJ2-3, with a tentative D call TRBD2 (6 bases). V was trimmed by 2 bases and J by 0 bases, leaving 15 bases between them. Looked up from germline, CDR1 is DFQATT and CDR2 is SNEGSKA (reference sequence). The CDR3 is 16 amino acids. CDR3 amino acids: CSARSMTRSSTDTQYF. CDR3 nucleotides: TGCAGTGCTAGATCCATGACTAGGTCCAGCACAGATACGCAGTATTTT.

The genes are TRBV30 and TRBJ1-2, with 12 bases identical to TRBD1. This CDR3 has 15 residues. Germline CDR1 is GTSNPN and CDR2 is SVGIG (reference sequence). V trimming: 4 bases; J trimming: 7 bases; junction bases outside the gene matches: 10. CDR3 region: CAWNQGGQGAGGYTF. CDR3 in DNA: TGTGCCTGGAACCAGGGGGGACAGGGGGCTGGTGGCTACACCTTC.

This chain connects TRBV24-1 to TRBJ2-3; D remains ambiguous. The CDR3 loop spans 13 amino acids. The V end was cut by 5 bases, the J end by 7 bases, with 12 bases between. CDR1 is KGHDR, CDR2 SFDVKD, per germline. CDR3 DNA: TGTGCCACCAGTGCCCCGGGTCTCTATACGCAGTATTTT. The encoded protein is CATSAPGLYTQYF.

In this sample, this clonotype turned up a few times. The V call is TRBV20-1, the J call TRBJ2-7, with D unresolved. V was shortened by 0 bases and J by 4 bases, with 13 bases between the two germline ends. Germline values: CDR1 DFQATT, CDR2 SNEGSKA (reference sequence). This CDR3 comprises 14 residues. The chain's CDR3 is CSAREPRETYEQYF. As DNA, the CDR3 is TGCAGTGCTAGAGAGCCGAGAGAGACATACGAGCAGTACTTC.

This clonotype was observed a few times. This chain uses TRBV12-3 or TRBV12-4 with TRBJ1-1, with D unclear. V was cut by 3 bases and J by 10 bases, with 12 bases left in between. The CDR3 extends over 12 amino acids. The CDR3 loop is CASSFDPRRAFF. In DNA form, the CDR3 reads TGTGCCAGCAGTTTTGATCCCCGGAGAGCTTTCTTT.

The V call is TRBV30, the J call TRBJ2-7; perhaps TRBD2 as D (5 bases). Germline V gene data show CDR1 as GTSNPN and CDR2 as SVGIG (reference sequence). The length of the CDR3 is 12 residues. V dropped 3 bases and J dropped 11 bases, with 17 bases sitting between them. The CDR3 region is CAWSRSGYVEYF. In DNA form, the CDR3 reads TGTGCCTGGAGCCGTTCGGGGTATGTGGAGTACTTC.